These 27 T cell receptor beta chains originate from one sample sequenced in a study of blood T cell repertoires in COVID-19. The method was immunoSEQ multiplex PCR; TCRdb's version includes in-frame clones alone and lacks a portion of them. There are over 90,000 clones in the sample; 81% occur only once, and around 27% lies in the top ten. The sample taken for sequencing was peripheral blood. These receptors were taken from a man older than 75 with active or convalescent COVID-19.

This clone has just one count. V gene TRBV3-1 (or the pseudogene TRBV3-2) combines with J gene TRBJ1-5; maybe TRBD1 (6 bases). Germline V gene lookup returns CDR1 LGHDT and CDR2 YNNKEL (reference sequence). The CDR3 is made up of 13 amino acids. V dropped 3 bases and J dropped 6 bases, with 9 bases sitting between them. CDR3 DNA: TGTGCCAGCAGCCAGACCAGGGGTCAGCCCCAGCATTTT. This translates into CASSQTRGQPQHF.

V usage is TRBV4-1 and J usage is TRBJ1-5; D is possibly TRBD1 (5 bases). V dropped 0 bases and J dropped 2 bases, with 17 bases sitting between them. CDR1 and CDR2 (germline): MGHRA, YSYEKL. This CDR3 has 18 residues. Here the CDR3 DNA reads TGCGCCAGCAGCCAAGATTGGGGTCAGGGCAATCGCAATCAGCCCCAGCATTTT. It codes for CASSQDWGQGNRNQPQHF.

This chain connects TRBV10-3 to TRBJ1-3; D gene unclear. The CDR3 runs 14 residues. Germline assignment: CDR1 ENHRY and CDR2 SYGVKD. Trimming removed 3 bases at V and 0 bases at J, with 6 bases between. CDR3 residues: CAISDDNSGNTIYF. The DNA of the CDR3 is TGTGCCATCAGTGACGACAACTCTGGAAACACCATATATTTT.

The chain carries TRBV5-1 and TRBJ1-1; unclear D gene. V was trimmed by 4 bases and J by 1 base, leaving 17 bases between them. This CDR3 has 16 amino acids. CDR1 is SGHRS, CDR2 YFSETQ, per germline. The CDR3 sequence is CASSPIFQQENTEAFF. For the CDR3, the DNA is TGCGCCAGCAGCCCTATATTCCAGCAGGAGAACACTGAAGCTTTCTTT.

The chain employs TRBV7-9 and TRBJ1-2, with 7 bases lining up with TRBD1. The V gene's germline CDR1 is SEHNR and CDR2 FQNEAQ (reference sequence). CDR3 length equals 14 residues. The V segment lost 4 bases and the J segment 8 bases; nucleotides outside the gene matches: 10. In DNA, the CDR3 is TGTGCCAGCAGCTCAGGGGGACAGAGTTACGGCTACACCTTC. This translates into CASSSGGQSYGYTF.

The J gene is TRBJ2-2, the V gene TRBV9; 8 bases agree with TRBD1. The CDR3 is made up of 16 amino acids. Germline V gene sequence: CDR1 SGDLS, CDR2 YYNGEE. The trim removed 4 bases at V and 1 base at J, leaving 6 bases unmatched. The chain's CDR3 is CASSLRQGMNTGELFF. The CDR3 DNA sequence: TGTGCCAGCAGCCTCCGACAGGGGATGAACACCGGGGAGCTGTTTTTT.

V usage is TRBV7-3 and J usage is TRBJ1-6; 7 positions match TRBD1. CDR3 length: 15 residues. V dropped 2 bases and J dropped 7; count of bases not matched to a gene: 5. Germline CDR1 is SGHTA and CDR2 is FQGTGA. As DNA, the CDR3 is TGTGCCAGCAGCTTACGAGGGGGCATAAATTCACCCCTCCACTTT. Residues: CASSLRGGINSPLHF.

The chain joins TRBV7-8 to TRBJ2-1, with 8 nucleotides matching TRBD2. The CDR3 consists of 17 residues. The V gene end was trimmed by 5 bases and the J gene end by 0 bases; junction bases not matched to a gene: 9. CDR1 is SGHVS and CDR2 is FQNEAQ in the germline V gene. In DNA, the CDR3 is TGTGCCAGCAGCCTCACGTCGGGGGGGCTCTCCTACAATGAGCAGTTCTTC. This sequence encodes CASSLTSGGLSYNEQFF. The variable domain in full, completed from reference TRBV7-8 and TRBJ2-1, reads GAGVSQSPRYKVAKRGQDVALRCDPISGHVSLFWYQQALGQGPEFLTYFQNEAQLDKSGLPSDRFFAERPEGSVSTLKIQRTQQEDSAVYLCASSLTSGGLSYNEQFFGPGTRLTVL.

This rearrangement joins TRBV19 to TRBJ1-6; D possibly corresponds to TRBD1 (6 bases). This CDR3 spans 15 amino acids. Deletions cut 5 bases from V and 4 bases from J, with 12 bases between. The V gene's germline CDR1 is LNHDA and CDR2 SQIVND (reference sequence). Written as DNA, the CDR3 is TGTGCCAGTAGTTCAGTACAGGGTTATAATTCACCCCTCCACTTT. The encoded protein is CASSSVQGYNSPLHF.

V gene TRBV6-6 combines with J gene TRBJ1-5; 7 bases are a match to TRBD1. The CDR3 length is 15 residues. Trimming removed 6 bases from V and 0 bases from J; junction bases left unmatched: 5. Per the germline V gene, CDR1 is MNHNY and CDR2 is SVGAGI (reference sequence). CDR3 nucleotides: TGTGCCAGCAGCCGCGACAGGGCTAGCAATCAGCCCCAGCATTTT. The encoded protein is CASSRDRASNQPQHF.

This clone was detected once. CDR3 amino acids: CASRKNRIPGETQYF. DNA for the CDR3: TGTGCCAGCAGAAAGAACAGGATTCCCGGGGAGACCCAGTACTTC. This chain links TRBV28 with TRBJ2-5; D might be TRBD1 (5 bases). This CDR3 is built from 15 residues. Per the germline V gene, CDR1 is MDHEN and CDR2 is SYDVKM. V dropped 6 bases and J dropped 5 bases, with 19 bases sitting between them.

This sequence joins TRBV27 and TRBJ2-2; D is uncertain. From germline, CDR1 is MNHEY and CDR2 SMNVEV (reference sequence). V gave up 5 bases and J gave up 6 bases, with 13 bases separating them. The CDR3 sequence is 14 residues long. The CDR3 DNA reads TGTGCCAGCAGTATCTCAGGATTACCCGGGGAGCTGTTTTTT. It yields the protein CASSISGLPGELFF.

The chain is built from TRBV10-3 and TRBJ1-2; a possible D gene is TRBD1 (6 bases). The CDR3 is 13 residues long. Between the trimmed V and J ends, which lost 3 bases and 5 bases, there was a span of 10 bases. Germline loops: CDR1 ENHRY, CDR2 SYGVKD. The CDR3 spells CAISEIGQYGYTF. In nucleotides, the CDR3 is TGTGCCATCAGTGAAATCGGACAGTATGGCTACACCTTC.

This rearrangement joins TRBV18 to TRBJ2-3, with a weak D call TRBD1 (6 bases). Germline V gives CDR1 KGHSH, CDR2 LQKENI. This CDR3 has 16 residues. V was shortened by 1 base and J by 1 base, with 12 bases between the two germline ends. The CDR3 nucleotides are TGTGCCAGCTCACCACAACAGGGATTGGGCACAGATACGCAGTATTTT. The encoded protein is CASSPQQGLGTDTQYF. The whole variable domain, remainder taken from reference TRBV18 and TRBJ2-3, is NAGVMQNPRHLVRRRGQEARLRCSPMKGHSHVYWYRQLPEEGLKFMVYLQKENIIDESGMPKERFSAEFPKEGPSILRIQQVVRGDSAAYFCASSPQQGLGTDTQYFGPGTRLTVL.

The chain carries TRBV19 and TRBJ1-3; 7 bases are a match to TRBD1. The CDR3 spans 13 residues. Germline V gene sequence: CDR1 LNHDA, CDR2 SQIVND (reference sequence). J lost 9 bases, V lost 5 bases, and 7 bases had no gene match. The chain's CDR3 is CASSLRTGGTIYF. DNA for the CDR3: TGTGCCAGTAGTCTCCGGACAGGCGGCACCATATATTTT.

The chain uses TRBV28 and TRBJ1-2; 7 nucleotides match TRBD1. CDR1 is MDHEN, CDR2 SYDVKM, per germline. V was pared by 0 bases and J by 4 bases, with 5 bases of the junction left unmatched. CDR3 length: 15 amino acids. CDR3 residues: CASSLWGTAGYGYTF. The DNA of the CDR3 is TGTGCCAGCAGTTTATGGGGGACAGCGGGCTATGGCTACACCTTC.

The chain has TRBV7-8 and TRBJ2-3; maybe TRBD2 (6 bases). This CDR3 has 15 residues. CDR1 is SGHVS and CDR2 is FQNEAQ in the germline V gene. Trimming took off 5 bases at V and 1 base at J, with 13 bases between the two ends. The CDR3 is CASSISGGGTDTQYF. As DNA, the CDR3 is TGTGCCAGCAGCATTAGCGGTGGGGGCACAGATACGCAGTATTTT.

Regarding this clone: The sample carries other DNA sequences with the same CDR3. The gene calls are TRBV7-3 and TRBJ2-3, with 15 positions matching TRBD2. Trimming removed 4 bases from V and 8 bases from J; junction bases left unmatched: 1. The CDR3 sequence is 14 residues long. CDR1 and CDR2 (germline): SGHTA, FQGTGA. Here the CDR3 DNA reads TGTGCCAGCAGCTCGGGACTAGCGGGGGGTACGCAGTATTTT. It yields the protein CASSSGLAGGTQYF.

The rearrangement joins TRBV6-5 to TRBJ2-7, with D maybe TRBD2 (5 bases). The CDR3 consists of 14 residues. Germline CDR1 and CDR2: MNHEY and SVGAGI. Trimming left V 6 bases short and J 2 bases short, with 14 bases between. In nucleotides, the CDR3 is TGTGCCAGCAGACGGCCGGGGTCTACCTACGAGCAGTACTTC. It codes for CASRRPGSTYEQYF.

The chain joins TRBV7-2 to TRBJ2-3, with 7 bases aligning to TRBD1. This CDR3 has 15 amino acids. The germline V gene encodes CDR1 SGHTA and CDR2 FQGNSA. The ends lost 5 bases at V and 2 bases at J; junction bases unmatched: 7. This CDR3 is CASSPEGQYTDTQYF. CDR3 sequence (DNA): TGTGCCAGCAGCCCCGAGGGACAGTACACAGATACGCAGTATTTT.

The chain is built from TRBV7-3 and TRBJ2-7; 7 positions match TRBD2. Germline CDR1 SGHTA, CDR2 FQGTGA. This CDR3 has 17 amino acids. The V gene end was trimmed by 5 bases and the J gene end by 0 bases; junction bases not matched to a gene: 13. The CDR3: CASSPSGDPLSSYEQYF. CDR3 nucleotide sequence: TGTGCCAGCAGCCCAAGCGGGGACCCCCTAAGCTCCTACGAGCAGTACTTC.

The rearrangement joins TRBV21-1 to TRBJ2-3; TRBD2, the table's D call, lacks a check against the DNA. TRBV21-1 is reported as a pseudogene. The CDR3 sequence is 17 residues long. CDR3 in amino acids: CASSKGGKGPPTDTQYF. Here the CDR3 DNA reads TGTGCCAGCAGCAAAGGCGGGAAAGGACCCCCCACAGATACGCAGTATTTT.

V usage is TRBV5-1 and J usage is TRBJ2-7; a weak D match, TRBD2 (6 bases). V was cut by 2 bases and J by 2 bases, with 8 bases left in between. Germline CDR1 is SGHRS and CDR2 is YFSETQ. The CDR3 has 13 amino acids. CDR3 DNA sequence: TGCGCCAGCAGCTTAGGAGGGACCTACGAGCAGTACTTC. This codes for CASSLGGTYEQYF.

This clone was seen only a few times. The chain combines TRBV6-5 with TRBJ1-2; tentatively, D is TRBD1 (5 bases). Germline V gene data show CDR1 as MNHEY and CDR2 as SVGAGI. The CDR3 runs to 14 residues. V gave up 2 bases and J gave up 5 bases, with 12 bases separating them. CDR3 loop: CASSYGGLDYGYTF. In DNA, the CDR3 is TGTGCCAGCAGTTACGGGGGACTCGATTATGGCTACACCTTC.

The J gene is TRBJ2-7, the V gene TRBV5-5, with 7 nucleotides matching TRBD2. Germline loops: CDR1 SGHKS, CDR2 YYEKEE (reference sequence). The CDR3 runs to 15 residues. After removal of 6 bases from V and 2 bases from J, the junction contained 11 bases not matched to a gene. The CDR3 is CASNPGGQGTYEQYF. The DNA of the CDR3 is TGTGCCAGCAACCCGGGGGGTCAGGGTACCTACGAGCAGTACTTC. The full variable domain, in which reference TRBV5-5 and TRBJ2-7 provide the parts outside the CDR3, is DAGVTQSPTHLIKTRGQQVTLRCSPISGHKSVSWYQQVLGQGPQFIFQYYEKEERGRGNFPDRFSARQFPNYSSELNVNALLLGDSALYLCASNPGGQGTYEQYFGPGTRLTVT.

V and J are TRBV30 and TRBJ2-3; TRBD2 matches at 8 bases. This CDR3 comprises 15 residues. Germline V CDR1 and CDR2: GTSNPN, SVGIG (reference sequence). After removal of 2 bases from V and 1 base from J, the junction contained 5 bases not matched to a gene. CDR3 bases: TGTGCCTGGAGTCCCCGGCGGGGGGGCACAGATACGCAGTATTTT. It translates to CAWSPRRGGTDTQYF.

The J gene is TRBJ1-5, the V gene TRBV5-1; perhaps TRBD1 as D (5 bases). The germline V and J ends were trimmed by 0 bases and 4 bases, with 11 bases remaining between them. Germline V lookup: CDR1 SGHRS, CDR2 YFSETQ. The CDR3 consists of 15 residues. In DNA form, the CDR3 reads TGCGCCAGCAGCTTGGCTGGGGCAGAGAATCAGCCCCAGCATTTT. Its protein product is CASSLAGAENQPQHF.